A selection of T cell receptor beta chains follows, all from one sample in a study of CD8 T cells in Susac syndrome. Each CDR3 protein is one row after TCRdb ran MiXCR on the immunoSEQ multiplex PCR reads. The table has roughly 110,000 distinct CDR3 sequences, 94% seen once. The specimen was CD8+ T cells from PBMCs. These receptor sequences come from a human donor with Susac syndrome. Each CDR3 is given with its conserved first and last residue. The D gene is left open where the match is weak.

d_call	v_call	j_call	cdr3_aa	cdr3_nt
-	TRBV20-1	TRBJ2-3	CSASGGRTDTQYF	TGCAGTGCTAGCGGGGGCCGCACAGATACGCAGTATTTT
-	TRBV13	TRBJ2-3	CASTKLGAEDTQYF	TGTGCCAGTACAAAGTTGGGGGCGGAAGATACGCAGTATTTT
-	TRBV12-3/TRBV12-4	TRBJ2-3	CASSTGRWVDTQYF	TGTGCCAGCAGCACAGGGAGGTGGGTAGATACGCAGTATTTT
TRBD1	TRBV20-1	TRBJ2-7	CSASGTGGVDEQYF	TGCAGTGCTAGCGGGACAGGGGGTGTGGACGAGCAGTACTTC
TRBD1	TRBV29-1	TRBJ2-1	CSVPGTANINEQFF	TGCAGCGTTCCCGGGACAGCAAACATCAATGAGCAGTTCTTC
-	TRBV9	TRBJ1-1	CASSAPGYTEAFF	TGTGCCAGCAGCGCCCCAGGGTACACTGAAGCTTTCTTT
-	TRBV12-3/TRBV12-4	TRBJ2-5	CASGPWLGGRETQYF	TGTGCCAGTGGACCCTGGCTAGGAGGCCGGGAGACCCAGTACTTC
-	TRBV20-1	TRBJ2-3	CSARDGERMTDTQYF	TGCAGTGCTAGAGATGGCGAGCGGATGACGGATACGCAGTATTTT
-	TRBV27	TRBJ2-3	CASSLSQRSDTQYF	TGTGCCAGCAGTTTAAGTCAGCGGTCAGATACGCAGTATTTT
-	TRBV4-2	TRBJ1-1	CASSQDLSLFEAFF	TGTGCCAGCAGCCAAGATCTCAGCCTTTTTGAAGCTTTCTTT